The rows below give T cell receptor beta chains drawn from one sample of a study of blood T cell repertoires in COVID-19. Libraries were prepared by immunoSEQ multiplex PCR; TCRdb keeps only in-frame clonotypes and omits some of them. This table holds approximately 300,000 clones, approximately 82% found once. The sequenced sample was peripheral blood. The receptors here all came from a woman in her forties or fifties with acute or convalescent COVID-19. The CDR3 runs from the conserved cysteine through the conserved F or W. Each record gives: CDR3 protein, CDR3 DNA, D gene, clone size, J gene, V gene, CDR3 length. The D gene is left open where the match is weak. The size field is filled for only some rows; it gives once, few, many or a size class.

CDR3aa: CASSLGGLAGVYSVDEQFF
CDR3nt: TGTGCCAGCAGCTTAGGTGGACTAGCGGGAGTTTATTCTGTCGATGAGCAGTTCTTC
d_gene: TRBD2
abundance: -
j_gene: TRBJ2-1
v_gene: TRBV11-3
len: 19

CDR3aa: CASRRDLNTEAFF
CDR3nt: TGTGCCAGCAGGCGGGATCTGAACACTGAAGCTTTCTTT
d_gene: -
abundance: few
j_gene: TRBJ1-1
v_gene: TRBV5-5
len: 13

CDR3aa: CASSFGGSYEQYF
CDR3nt: TGTGCCAGCAGCTTCGGCGGGAGTTACGAGCAGTACTTC
d_gene: TRBD2
abundance: -
j_gene: TRBJ2-7
v_gene: TRBV5-4
len: 13

CDR3aa: CASGEGYEQFF
CDR3nt: TGTGCCAGTGGTGAGGGTTATGAGCAGTTCTTC
d_gene: -
abundance: -
j_gene: TRBJ2-1
v_gene: TRBV19
len: 11

CDR3aa: CAWEGLAGANTGELFF
CDR3nt: TGTGCCTGGGAGGGACTAGCGGGAGCGAACACCGGGGAGCTGTTTTTT
d_gene: TRBD2
abundance: once
j_gene: TRBJ2-2
v_gene: TRBV5-4
len: 16

CDR3aa: CALQAPTGDPEAFF
CDR3nt: TGTGCCCTCCAAGCCCCGACAGGGGACCCTGAAGCTTTCTTT
d_gene: TRBD1
abundance: once
j_gene: TRBJ1-1
v_gene: TRBV6-5
len: 14

CDR3aa: CASSQDSIGYTF
CDR3nt: TGTGCCAGCAGCCAAGATAGTATCGGCTACACCTTC
d_gene: -
abundance: -
j_gene: TRBJ1-2
v_gene: TRBV14
len: 12

CDR3aa: CASSSGTGSYNEQFF
CDR3nt: TGTGCCAGCAGCTCCGGGACTGGATCCTACAATGAGCAGTTCTTC
d_gene: -
abundance: few
j_gene: TRBJ2-1
v_gene: TRBV7-9
len: 15

CDR3aa: CASSPPGGNTEAFF
CDR3nt: TGTGCCAGCAGCCCACCTGGAGGGAACACTGAAGCTTTCTTT
d_gene: -
abundance: -
j_gene: TRBJ1-1
v_gene: TRBV6-2/TRBV6-3
len: 14

CDR3aa: CATSDAGSSGNTIYF
CDR3nt: TGTGCCACCAGTGACGCGGGGAGCTCTGGAAACACCATATATTTT
d_gene: -
abundance: -
j_gene: TRBJ1-3
v_gene: TRBV24-1
len: 15

CDR3aa: CAISESTGDTQYF
CDR3nt: TGTGCCATCAGTGAGTCGACAGGGGATACGCAGTATTTT
d_gene: TRBD1
abundance: -
j_gene: TRBJ2-3
v_gene: TRBV10-3
len: 13

CDR3aa: CASSIGQGWETQYF
CDR3nt: TGTGCCAGCAGTATCGGACAGGGCTGGGAGACCCAGTACTTC
d_gene: TRBD1
abundance: -
j_gene: TRBJ2-5
v_gene: TRBV27
len: 14

CDR3aa: CASSEFGGPNNEQFF
CDR3nt: TGCGCCAGCAGTGAGTTCGGGGGTCCGAACAATGAGCAGTTCTTC
d_gene: -
abundance: -
j_gene: TRBJ2-1
v_gene: TRBV10-1
len: 15

CDR3aa: CASSRTGGDYGYTF
CDR3nt: TGTGCCAGTAGTAGGACAGGGGGGGACTATGGCTACACCTTC
d_gene: TRBD1
abundance: -
j_gene: TRBJ1-2
v_gene: TRBV19
len: 14

CDR3aa: CASSDPSGMRNEQFF
CDR3nt: TGTGCCAGCAGTGACCCCAGCGGGATGCGAAATGAGCAGTTCTTC
d_gene: TRBD2
abundance: -
j_gene: TRBJ2-1
v_gene: TRBV2
len: 15

CDR3aa: CASSFSGQETQYF
CDR3nt: TGTGCCAGCAGCTTTTCGGGGCAAGAGACCCAGTACTTC
d_gene: -
abundance: -
j_gene: TRBJ2-5
v_gene: TRBV5-8
len: 13

CDR3aa: CASSIIGGTGGPPYQETQYF
CDR3nt: TGTGCCAGTAGTATCATAGGGGGGACAGGGGGTCCCCCATACCAAGAGACCCAGTACTTC
d_gene: TRBD1
abundance: -
j_gene: TRBJ2-5
v_gene: TRBV19
len: 20

CDR3aa: CASSEETGYDYGYTF
CDR3nt: TGTGCCAGCAGTGAAGAGACAGGGTACGACTATGGCTACACCTTC
d_gene: TRBD1
abundance: -
j_gene: TRBJ1-2
v_gene: TRBV6-1
len: 15

CDR3aa: CASSLYQGATTGELFF
CDR3nt: TGTGCCAGCAGCTTGTACCAGGGGGCAACAACCGGGGAGCTGTTTTTT
d_gene: TRBD1
abundance: -
j_gene: TRBJ2-2
v_gene: TRBV5-8
len: 16

CDR3aa: CASIRTAGNNEQFF
CDR3nt: TGTGCCAGCATCAGGACAGCGGGGAACAATGAGCAGTTCTTC
d_gene: -
abundance: -
j_gene: TRBJ2-1
v_gene: TRBV7-2
len: 14

CDR3aa: CASSVNVAGTEAFF
CDR3nt: TGTGCCAGCAGCGTCAACGTAGCGGGAACTGAAGCTTTCTTT
d_gene: -
abundance: -
j_gene: TRBJ1-1
v_gene: TRBV9
len: 14

CDR3aa: CATSDSGSGVSTDTQYF
CDR3nt: TGTGCCACCAGCGATTCAGGCAGCGGGGTTAGCACAGATACGCAGTATTTT
d_gene: TRBD2
abundance: -
j_gene: TRBJ2-3
v_gene: TRBV24-1
len: 17

CDR3aa: CASSPPDKSGYEQYF
CDR3nt: TGTGCCAGCTCACCCCCGGACAAGTCGGGTTACGAGCAGTACTTC
d_gene: -
abundance: few
j_gene: TRBJ2-7
v_gene: TRBV18
len: 15

CDR3aa: CASSLGTVSNEKLFF
CDR3nt: TGTGCCAGCAGTCTAGGGACAGTTTCTAATGAAAAACTGTTTTTT
d_gene: TRBD1
abundance: -
j_gene: TRBJ1-4
v_gene: TRBV2
len: 15

CDR3aa: CASSVEGGRGPDTQYF
CDR3nt: TGTGCCAGCAGTGTTGAAGGGGGCAGGGGGCCAGATACGCAGTATTTT
d_gene: TRBD1
abundance: -
j_gene: TRBJ2-3
v_gene: TRBV6-4
len: 16

CDR3aa: CASSFLDRFNYGYTF
CDR3nt: TGCGCCAGCAGTTTCCTCGACAGGTTTAACTATGGCTACACCTTC
d_gene: -
abundance: few
j_gene: TRBJ1-2
v_gene: TRBV10-2
len: 15

CDR3aa: CASSQDQGDEQFF
CDR3nt: TGTGCCAGCAGCCAAGACCAGGGGGATGAGCAGTTCTTC
d_gene: TRBD1
abundance: -
j_gene: TRBJ2-1
v_gene: TRBV4-2
len: 13

CDR3aa: CASSQGGLEETQYF
CDR3nt: TGTGCCAGCAGCCAGGGAGGACTGGAAGAGACCCAGTACTTC
d_gene: -
abundance: -
j_gene: TRBJ2-5
v_gene: TRBV4-2
len: 14

CDR3aa: CASSDRDREGCEQFF
CDR3nt: TGTGCCAGCAGTGACCGGGACAGGGAGGGGTGTGAGCAGTTCTTC
d_gene: TRBD1
abundance: -
j_gene: TRBJ2-1
v_gene: TRBV6-2/TRBV6-3
len: 15

CDR3aa: CAISPDGRGGELFF
CDR3nt: TGTGCCATCAGTCCTGACGGTAGAGGCGGGGAGCTGTTTTTT
d_gene: -
abundance: -
j_gene: TRBJ2-2
v_gene: TRBV10-3
len: 14

CDR3aa: CASSRGLNSGNTIYF
CDR3nt: TGTGCCAGCAGCCGGGGACTGAACTCTGGAAACACCATATATTTT
d_gene: -
abundance: -
j_gene: TRBJ1-3
v_gene: TRBV2
len: 15

CDR3aa: CASSLALGGAQYF
CDR3nt: TGTGCCAGCAGCTTAGCCCTCGGGGGGGCCCAGTACTTC
d_gene: TRBD2
abundance: once
j_gene: TRBJ2-5
v_gene: TRBV7-2
len: 13

CDR3aa: CASRTTGESKKHGYTF
CDR3nt: TGTGCCAGCAGGACAACGGGGGAATCTAAGAAGCATGGCTACACCTTC
d_gene: -
abundance: -
j_gene: TRBJ1-2
v_gene: TRBV6-6
len: 16

CDR3aa: CASGLTGENTEAFF
CDR3nt: TGTGCCAGCGGCCTGACAGGGGAGAACACTGAAGCTTTCTTT
d_gene: TRBD1
abundance: -
j_gene: TRBJ1-1
v_gene: TRBV6-5
len: 14

CDR3aa: CSASSGSTDTQYF
CDR3nt: TGCAGTGCTAGTAGCGGGAGTACAGATACGCAGTATTTT
d_gene: TRBD2
abundance: -
j_gene: TRBJ2-3
v_gene: TRBV20-1
len: 13